The clone carrying this T cell receptor beta chain was counted a few times. The antigen is not known. This sample is part of a study of vaccination and CD4 T cells after COVID-19. Sequencing of cultured CD4+ T cell DNA used the Oncomine TCR Beta short-read assay. TCRdb called the PCR reads again in MiXCR, with one record for every CDR3 protein. The sample lists approximately 22,000 distinct CDR3 sequences; nearly 50% were seen once. The treatment: roughly 10-day PBMC culture with coronavirus spike peptide pools or control peptides (ViraFEST assay). The V end lost 5 bases, the J end lost 4 bases, and 18 bases lay between the germline ends. CDR1 is SGHRS, CDR2 YFSETQ, per germline. The CDR3 consists of 15 residues.

The V gene is TRBV5-1, the J gene TRBJ2-5, with D perhaps given as TRBD1 or TRBD2 (7 bases each). The clonotype was recovered from a human donor who had recovered from COVID-19. The specimen sequenced was CD4+ T cells from blood, cultured in vitro. This CDR3 is CASSSRQGLTETQYF. CDR3 DNA sequence: TGCGCCAGCAGTTCCCGACAGGGACTAACAGAGACCCAGTACTTC.